This T cell receptor beta chain was sequenced in a study of blood T cell repertoires in COVID-19. TCRdb's table, derived via immunoSEQ multiplex PCR, lists solely in-frame clones and lacks some. Among some 460,000 clones, roughly 90% were seen once, and the ten largest hold around 0.64%. Trimming cost V 4 bases and J 1 base, with 5 bases left between them. The CDR3 runs to 13 residues. CDR1 is KGHDR and CDR2 is SFDVKD in the germline V gene. Donors of Cohort 3 who recovered were those that had two negative PCRs, clearance, or symptom resolution. This receptor was identified in a woman aged 18-35 years who had recovered from COVID-19. Sequencing was performed on PBMCs or T cells enriched from blood (not recorded which). The chain employs TRBV24-1 and TRBJ2-3; no firm D call. The CDR3 here is CATSESGTDTQYF. The CDR3 DNA sequence: TGTGCCACCAGTGAATCTGGCACAGATACGCAGTATTTT.